The next 6 T cell receptor beta chains were all read from a single sample in a study of human T cells and chemical hapten exposure (dated by TCRdb to the early 2020s). Reading the label with the study, this specimen's time point is: patch test 1, 2 weeks after DPC sensitization. What the treatment or condition label conveys for this sample: therapeutic diphenylcyclopropenone sensitization with weekly scalp DPC. Libraries came from RACE. Instrument on record: NextSeq 500. TCRdb reran the public reads through fastp at Q25 and MiXCR, keeping productive beta chains. Entries are consolidated by CDR3 protein sequence, retaining the most common genes and DNA. This sample has around 300,000 distinct CDR3 sequences in its table, and around 6.9% of those were observed once. More than 7% of the sample is taken by the ten largest. The sequences come from whole blood, collected in connection with sensitization to the hapten diphenylcyclopropenone (DPC). Receptors originate from a woman younger than 35 with alopecia areata. Some clones in this sample may be carry-over from other donors' samples.

The J gene is TRBJ1-1, the V gene TRBV7-6; 9 bases line up with TRBD1. This CDR3 spans 15 amino acids. CDR1 and CDR2 from the germline V gene are SGHVS and FNYEAQ. Trimming took 5 bases from V and 3 from J; bases not matched to a gene: 7. The CDR3 region has the DNA TGTGCCAGCAGCCCCCGGGACAGGGCTGACACTGAAGCTTTCTTT. This gives the protein CASSPRDRADTEAFF.

This clonotype was seen many times. This chain links TRBV20-1 with TRBJ2-7; D remains unclear. Trimming took 4 bases from V and 2 from J, leaving 18 bases between them. The CDR3 sequence is 15 residues long. Germline CDR1 and CDR2: DFQATT and SNEGSKA (reference sequence). The CDR3: CSAIRIGSLAYEQYF. The CDR3 DNA reads TGCAGTGCTATAAGGATTGGTAGCCTAGCCTACGAGCAGTACTTC.

This clonotype was seen repeatedly, ten times or more. This chain links TRBV6-1 with TRBJ2-3; TRBD2 agrees at 13 bases. CDR1 is MNHNS and CDR2 is SASEGT in the germline V gene. There are 16 residues in the CDR3. V lost 6 bases, J lost 2 bases, and 5 bases stayed unmatched. Here the CDR3 reads CASSSGLAGPTDTQYF. The DNA for the CDR3 is TGTGCCAGCAGCTCGGGACTAGCGGGGCCCACAGATACGCAGTATTTT.

This clonotype was recorded at least ten times. CDR3 loop: CASNQKTGPTEAFF. CDR3 nucleotides: TGTGCCAGCAACCAGAAGACAGGGCCCACTGAAGCTTTCTTT. The chain combines TRBV6-2 or TRBV6-3 with TRBJ1-1; 7 positions match TRBD1. CDR1 is MNHEY and CDR2 is SVGEGT in the germline V gene. The V segment lost 7 bases and the J segment 4 bases; nucleotides outside the gene matches: 9. The CDR3 is 14 residues long.

The chain is built from TRBV24-1 and TRBJ2-2; no firm D call. This CDR3 is 15 amino acids long. V lost 1 base and J 1 base, leaving 6 bases between the germline ends. Per the germline V gene, CDR1 is KGHDR and CDR2 is SFDVKD. In DNA, the CDR3 is TGTGCCACCAGTGATTTTGGCAGGAACACCGGGGAGCTGTTTTTT. This encodes CATSDFGRNTGELFF.

V usage is TRBV20-1 and J usage is TRBJ1-1; tentatively, D is TRBD1 (5 bases). The CDR3 runs to 14 residues. The germline gives CDR1 DFQATT, CDR2 SNEGSKA (reference sequence). Trimming left V 0 bases short and J 4 bases short, with 12 bases between. For the CDR3, the DNA is TGCAGTGCTAGAGAATCATCAGGGCCCACTGAAGCTTTCTTT. It specifies CSARESSGPTEAFF.